This is a list of T cell receptor beta chains from one sample in a study of T cell repertoires in cytomegalovirus infection. MiXCR was run by TCRdb on the reads, yielding one entry per CDR3 protein. The sample shows about 360,000 distinct CDR3 sequences, 15% to 20% of them seen only once. The sequencing input was PBMCs. Receptor source: a human donor in good health (CMV status not recorded). Some clones in this sample may be carry-over from other donors' samples. CDR3s include the opening cysteine and the closing phenylalanine or tryptophan. The D gene is left open where the match is weak. Some rows have no size entry. The others give once, few or many, or a class for an expanded clone.

>-|TRBJ1-4|-|TRBV2
CASRNREKLFF
TGTGCCAGCAGGAACCGGGAAAAACTGTTTTTT
>TRBD1|TRBJ2-3|many|TRBV12-3/TRBV12-4
CASSLVTGYGSTDTQYF
TGTGCCAGCAGTTTAGTGACAGGGTATGGTTCTACAGATACGCAGTATTTT
>-|TRBJ1-1|few|TRBV12-3/TRBV12-4
CASRVTKGAEAFF
TGTGCCAGCAGGGTAACTAAGGGCGCTGAAGCTTTCTTT
>-|TRBJ1-1|many|TRBV7-2
CASSFTGQSEAFF
TGTGCCAGCAGCTTCACAGGACAGTCCGAAGCTTTCTTT
>-|TRBJ2-5|-|TRBV4-1
CASSQDSVTQYF
TGCGCCAGCAGCCAAGATTCGGTAACCCAGTACTTC
>TRBD1|TRBJ1-2|many|TRBV7-8
CASSFRGRAYGYTF
TGTGCCAGCAGCTTCAGGGGGCGAGCTTATGGCTACACCTTC
>-|TRBJ2-6|-|TRBV2
CARQTARASGANVLTF
TGTGCCAGACAGACAGCTCGAGCATCTGGGGCCAACGTCCTGACTTTC
>TRBD2|TRBJ2-1|many|TRBV7-9
CASSSGLAARKEQFF
TGTGCCAGCAGCAGCGGACTAGCGGCGCGAAAAGAGCAGTTCTTC
>TRBD1|TRBJ2-5|-|TRBV6-8
CASSPRDSRQVTQYF
TGTGCCAGCAGCCCGAGGGACAGTCGGCAAGTGACCCAGTACTTC
>-|TRBJ1-5|-|TRBV5-1
CASSFGQGRLDQPQHF
TGCGCCAGCAGCTTTGGTCAGGGCCGGTTGGATCAGCCCCAGCATTTT
>TRBD1|TRBJ1-2|many|TRBV7-7
CASSLGGGTGVGYTF
TGTGCCAGCAGCTTGGGGGGTGGGACAGGGGTGGGCTACACCTTC
>-|TRBJ2-5|many|TRBV7-2
CASTLLPRDPRTETQYF
TGTGCCAGCACCCTCCTCCCCCGGGACCCGCGGACGGAGACCCAGTACTTC
>-|TRBJ2-2|many|TRBV7-2
CASSRPPPNTGELFF
TGTGCCAGCAGCCGACCCCCGCCTAACACCGGGGAGCTGTTTTTT
>-|TRBJ2-7|many|TRBV20-1
CSAAPGNYEQYF
TGCAGTGCTGCTCCCGGGAACTACGAGCAGTACTTC
>-|TRBJ2-7|many|TRBV7-2
CASSLVLSYEQYF
TGTGCCAGCAGCTTAGTACTTTCGTACGAGCAGTACTTC
>-|TRBJ2-5|few|TRBV11-2
CASSNEKETQYF
TGTGCCAGCAGCAATGAAAAAGAGACCCAGTACTTC
>TRBD1|TRBJ1-1|few|TRBV4-3
CASSLGTAMNTEAFF
TGCGCCAGCAGCCTCGGGACAGCTATGAACACTGAAGCTTTCTTT
>TRBD1|TRBJ1-6|many|TRBV7-8
CASSVRDRPSPLHF
TGTGCCAGCAGCGTTCGGGACAGGCCTTCACCCCTCCACTTT
>-|TRBJ2-3|many|TRBV5-6
CASSLVAESTDTQYF
TGTGCCAGCAGCCTAGTAGCGGAAAGCACAGATACGCAGTATTTT
>-|TRBJ2-2|few|TRBV18
CASSPTGFGGELFF
TGTGCCAGCTCACCAACAGGGTTCGGCGGGGAGCTGTTTTTT
>TRBD2|TRBJ2-5|-|TRBV6-2/TRBV6-3
CASGAGGETQYF
TGTGCCAGCGGTGCGGGGGGAGAGACCCAGTACTTC
>-|TRBJ2-7|-|TRBV27
CASSLGPSEARSAYEQYF
TGTGCCAGCAGTTTGGGACCTTCGGAGGCGAGGTCCGCGTACGAGCAGTACTTC
>-|TRBJ2-3|-|TRBV20-1
CSASTASTDTQYF
TGCAGTGCTAGTACAGCGAGCACAGATACGCAGTATTTT
>-|TRBJ2-1|many|TRBV11-2
CASSLGANEQFF
TGTGCCAGCAGCTTAGGGGCAAATGAGCAGTTCTTC
>TRBD2|TRBJ2-1|-|TRBV7-6
CASSSSGGADSDEQFF
TGTGCCAGCAGCTCTAGCGGGGGGGCCGATTCCGATGAGCAGTTCTTC
>TRBD1|TRBJ1-1|once|TRBV5-1
CASSLYQGGNTEAFF
TGCGCCAGCAGCTTGTACCAGGGGGGGAACACTGAAGCTTTCTTT
>-|TRBJ2-5|-|TRBV12-3/TRBV12-4
CASSLVPGQETQYF
TGTGCCAGCAGTTTAGTTCCGGGACAAGAGACCCAGTACTTC
>-|TRBJ1-6|many|TRBV7-2
CASSLAGGSPLHF
TGTGCCAGCAGCTTAGCGGGGGGATCACCCCTCCACTTT
>-|TRBJ2-1|many|TRBV7-2
CASSLLAGEDNEQFF
TGTGCCAGCAGCTTATTGGCAGGCGAGGACAATGAGCAGTTCTTC
>TRBD1|TRBJ2-1|-|TRBV19
CASSQGAWGSYNEQFF
TGTGCCAGTAGCCAGGGGGCATGGGGCTCCTACAATGAGCAGTTCTTC
>-|TRBJ1-1|-|TRBV11-1
CASRYLRTEAFF
TGTGCCAGCAGATATTTGAGGACTGAAGCTTTCTTT
>-|TRBJ2-7|few|TRBV2
CASSERRPDVVSEQYF
TGTGCCAGCAGTGAACGAAGGCCGGACGTAGTCTCCGAGCAGTACTTC
>TRBD1|TRBJ2-4|many|TRBV7-2
CASAKQGGLAKNIQYF
TGTGCCAGCGCTAAACAGGGGGGTTTAGCCAAAAACATTCAGTACTTC
>TRBD1|TRBJ1-6|-|TRBV2
CASSPGQRNSPLHF
TGTGCCAGCAGCCCGGGACAGCGTAATTCACCCCTCCACTTT
>TRBD2|TRBJ2-3|few|TRBV12-3/TRBV12-4
CASRTSGGAGTQYF
TGTGCCAGCAGAACTAGCGGGGGGGCCGGTACGCAGTATTTT
>-|TRBJ1-6|few|TRBV27
CASMLDYNSPLHF
TGTGCCAGCATGCTAGACTATAATTCACCCCTCCACTTT
>-|TRBJ1-3|-|TRBV18
CASSQTATRRSANTIYF
TGTGCCAGCTCACAAACAGCGACAAGGCGGTCGGCCAACACCATATATTTT
>-|TRBJ1-1|-|TRBV20-1
CSASRGPSWVTEAFF
TGCAGTGCTAGCCGGGGGCCTAGTTGGGTCACTGAAGCTTTCTTT
>-|TRBJ2-1|many|TRBV20-1
CSARDLWGGQDEQFF
TGCAGTGCTAGAGACTTGTGGGGGGGCCAGGATGAGCAGTTCTTC
>TRBD2|TRBJ2-1|-|TRBV7-2
CASSLVAGGPSTYNEQFF
TGTGCCAGCAGCTTAGTAGCGGGGGGGCCCAGCACCTACAATGAGCAGTTCTTC
>-|TRBJ2-5|-|TRBV20-1
CSARDPENGGETQYF
TGCAGTGCTAGAGATCCTGAGAATGGGGGAGAGACCCAGTACTTC
>-|TRBJ1-5|many|TRBV6-1
CATRGVSGPQHF
TGTGCGACTCGAGGGGTCTCGGGGCCCCAGCATTTT
>TRBD2|TRBJ2-1|few|TRBV19
CASSIQIAGGWAVQFF
TGTGCCAGTAGTATCCAGATAGCGGGAGGCTGGGCGGTGCAGTTCTTC
>-|TRBJ2-3|-|TRBV20-1
CSAVQGTDTQYF
TGCAGTGCTGTCCAGGGGACAGATACGCAGTATTTT
>TRBD1|TRBJ2-1|few|TRBV10-2
CATLGQGSSEQFF
TGCGCCACCCTGGGACAGGGGTCGAGTGAGCAGTTCTTC
>TRBD2|TRBJ2-5|few|TRBV29-1
CSAFGSGGGETQYF
TGCAGCGCCTTCGGGAGCGGGGGAGGAGAGACCCAGTACTTC
>-|TRBJ1-1|-|TRBV27
CASSFGGTLAEAFF
TGTGCCAGCAGTTTCGGTGGGACACTGGCTGAAGCTTTCTTT
>TRBD2|TRBJ2-7|few|TRBV6-5
CASSSTSGTGEQYF
TGTGCCAGCAGCTCGACTAGCGGGACCGGCGAGCAGTACTTC
>-|TRBJ2-1|few|TRBV28
CASSVRPGLGEQFF
TGTGCCAGCAGTGTCCGGCCGGGGTTGGGTGAGCAGTTCTTC
>TRBD2|TRBJ2-7|many|TRBV7-8
CASSYAPGLAGAYEQYF
TGTGCCAGCAGCTACGCACCGGGACTAGCGGGTGCCTACGAGCAGTACTTC
>-|TRBJ2-7|-|TRBV6-6
CASSQLVGAYEQYF
TGTGCCAGCAGTCAACTAGTAGGGGCATACGAGCAGTACTTC
>-|TRBJ1-2|few|TRBV11-2
CASTLGSGRRYTF
TGTGCCAGCACCTTAGGTTCGGGTCGGCGCTACACCTTC
>-|TRBJ1-3|-|TRBV20-1
CSARDGGKGNTIYF
TGCAGTGCTAGAGATGGGGGGAAAGGAAACACCATATATTTT
>TRBD1|TRBJ1-1|many|TRBV7-8
CASSSRTGGFEAFF
TGTGCCAGCAGCTCTCGGACAGGGGGATTTGAAGCTTTCTTT
>TRBD2|TRBJ2-1|few|TRBV4-2
CASSQGASGGANEQFF
TGTGCCAGCAGCCAAGGGGCTAGCGGGGGGGCTAATGAGCAGTTCTTC
>-|TRBJ2-3|-|TRBV6-6
CASSPRVGSTDTQYF
TGTGCCAGCAGCCCCAGGGTGGGAAGCACAGATACGCAGTATTTT
>-|TRBJ2-2|-|TRBV6-2/TRBV6-3
CASSVQGTGELFF
TGTGCCAGCTCTGTCCAGGGCACCGGGGAGCTGTTTTTT
>TRBD2|TRBJ2-3|many|TRBV10-3
CAISGGGLSSSTDTQYF
TGTGCCATCAGCGGGGGAGGGCTTTCGTCTAGCACAGATACGCAGTATTTT